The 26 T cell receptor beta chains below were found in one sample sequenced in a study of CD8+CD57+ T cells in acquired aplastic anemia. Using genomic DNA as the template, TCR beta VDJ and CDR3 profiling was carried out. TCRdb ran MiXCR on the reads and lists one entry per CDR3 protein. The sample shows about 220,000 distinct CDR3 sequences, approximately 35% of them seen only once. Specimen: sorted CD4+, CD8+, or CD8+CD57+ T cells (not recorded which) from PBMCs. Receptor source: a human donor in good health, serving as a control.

The CDR3 DNA sequence: TGTGCCAGCAGCTTAGGGGACAGCACTGAAGCTTTCTTT. Translation gives CASSLGDSTEAFF. The chain links TRBV7-3 to TRBJ1-1; the match to TRBD1 covers 7 bases. With V trimmed by 2 bases and J by 4 bases, 1 base remained unmatched. The CDR3 runs 13 residues. CDR1 is SGHTA and CDR2 is FQGTGA in the germline V gene.

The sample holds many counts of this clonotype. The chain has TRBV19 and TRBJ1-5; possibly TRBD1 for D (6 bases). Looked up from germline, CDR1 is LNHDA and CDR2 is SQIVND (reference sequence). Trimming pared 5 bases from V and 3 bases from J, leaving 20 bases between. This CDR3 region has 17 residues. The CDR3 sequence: CASSSRQVLGYNQPQHF. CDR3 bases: TGTGCCAGTAGTTCGAGACAGGTGTTGGGATACAATCAGCCCCAGCATTTT.

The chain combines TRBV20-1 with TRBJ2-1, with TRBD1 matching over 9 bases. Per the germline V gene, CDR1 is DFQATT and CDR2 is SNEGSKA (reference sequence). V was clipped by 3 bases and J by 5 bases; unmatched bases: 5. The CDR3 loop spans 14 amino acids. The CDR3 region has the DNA TGCAGTGCTAGGGACAGGGGTCGGAACAATGAGCAGTTCTTC. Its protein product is CSARDRGRNNEQFF.

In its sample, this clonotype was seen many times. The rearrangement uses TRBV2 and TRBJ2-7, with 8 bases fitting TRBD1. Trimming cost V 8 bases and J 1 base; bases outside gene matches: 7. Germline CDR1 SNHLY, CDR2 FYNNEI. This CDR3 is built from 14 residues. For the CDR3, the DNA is TGTGCCAGCGGACAGGGTGGACGGTCCTACGAGCAGTACTTC. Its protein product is CASGQGGRSYEQYF. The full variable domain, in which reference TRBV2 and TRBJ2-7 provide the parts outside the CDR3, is EPEVTQTPSHQVTQMGQEVILRCVPISNHLYFYWYRQILGQKVEFLVSFYNNEISEKSEIFDDQFSVERPDGSNFTLKIRSTKLEDSAMYFCASGQGGRSYEQYFGPGTRLTVT.

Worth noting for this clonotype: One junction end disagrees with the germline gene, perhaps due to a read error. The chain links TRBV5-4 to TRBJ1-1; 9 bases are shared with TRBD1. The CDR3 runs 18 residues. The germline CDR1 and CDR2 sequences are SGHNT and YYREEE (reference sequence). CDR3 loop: CASSLAGGTGFLDSEALF. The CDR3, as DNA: TGTGCCAGCAGCTTGGCCGGTGGGACAGGGTTTCTTGATTCTGAAGCTCTCTTT.

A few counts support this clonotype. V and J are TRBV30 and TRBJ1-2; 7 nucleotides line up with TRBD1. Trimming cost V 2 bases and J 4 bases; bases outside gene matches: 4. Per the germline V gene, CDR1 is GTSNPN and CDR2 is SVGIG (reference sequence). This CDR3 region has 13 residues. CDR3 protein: CAWSPQGVYGYTF. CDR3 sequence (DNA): TGTGCCTGGAGTCCGCAGGGGGTCTATGGCTACACCTTC. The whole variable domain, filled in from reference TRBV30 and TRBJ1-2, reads SQTIHQWPATLVQPVGSPLSLECTVEGTSNPNLYWYRQAAGRGLQLLFYSVGIGQISSEVPQNLSASRPQDRQFILSSKKLLLSDSGFYLCAWSPQGVYGYTFGSGTRLTVV.

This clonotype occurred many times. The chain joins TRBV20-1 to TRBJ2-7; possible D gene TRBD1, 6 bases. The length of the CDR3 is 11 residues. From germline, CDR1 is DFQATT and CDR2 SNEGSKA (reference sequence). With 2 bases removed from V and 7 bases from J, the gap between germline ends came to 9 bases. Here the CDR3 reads CSARRDREQYF. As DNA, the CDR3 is TGCAGTGCTAGACGCGACAGGGAGCAGTACTTC.

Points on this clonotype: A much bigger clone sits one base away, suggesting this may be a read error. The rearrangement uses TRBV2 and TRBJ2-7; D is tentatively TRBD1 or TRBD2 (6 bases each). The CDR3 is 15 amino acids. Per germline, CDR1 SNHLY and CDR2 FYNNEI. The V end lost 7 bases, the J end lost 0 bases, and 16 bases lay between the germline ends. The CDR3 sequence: CASNKWRGSSYEQYF. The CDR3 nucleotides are TGTGCCAGCAACAAATGGAGGGGGTCCTCCTACGAGCAGTACTTC.

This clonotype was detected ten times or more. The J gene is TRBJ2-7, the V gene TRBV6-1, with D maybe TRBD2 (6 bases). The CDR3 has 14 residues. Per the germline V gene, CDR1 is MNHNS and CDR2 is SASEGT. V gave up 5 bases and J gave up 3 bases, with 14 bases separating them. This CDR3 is CASSISGTDYEQYF. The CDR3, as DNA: TGTGCCAGCAGTATATCCGGGACTGACTACGAGCAGTACTTC.

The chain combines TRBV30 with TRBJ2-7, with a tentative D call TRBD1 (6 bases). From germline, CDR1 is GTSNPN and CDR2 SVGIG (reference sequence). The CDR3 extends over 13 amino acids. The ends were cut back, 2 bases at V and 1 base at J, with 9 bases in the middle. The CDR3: CAWSWGTSYEQYF. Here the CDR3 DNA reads TGTGCCTGGAGTTGGGGGACATCCTACGAGCAGTACTTC.

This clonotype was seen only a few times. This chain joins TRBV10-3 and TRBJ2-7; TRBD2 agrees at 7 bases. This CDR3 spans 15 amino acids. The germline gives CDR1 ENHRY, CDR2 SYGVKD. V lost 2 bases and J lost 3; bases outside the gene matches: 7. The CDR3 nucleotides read TGTGCCATCAGTGAGACCGGGACTATGAGCTACGAGCAGTACTTC. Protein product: CAISETGTMSYEQYF.

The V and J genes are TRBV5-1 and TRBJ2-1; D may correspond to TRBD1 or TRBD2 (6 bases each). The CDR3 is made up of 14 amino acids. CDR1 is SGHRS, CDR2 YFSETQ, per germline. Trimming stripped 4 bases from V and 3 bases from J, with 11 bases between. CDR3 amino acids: CASSREGGYNEQFF. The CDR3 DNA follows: TGCGCCAGCAGCCGCGAGGGGGGCTACAATGAGCAGTTCTTC.

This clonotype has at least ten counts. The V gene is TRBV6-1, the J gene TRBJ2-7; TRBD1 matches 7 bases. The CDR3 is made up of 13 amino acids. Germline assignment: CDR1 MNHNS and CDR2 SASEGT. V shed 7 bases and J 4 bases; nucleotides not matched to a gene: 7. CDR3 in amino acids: CASNRGEEYEQYF. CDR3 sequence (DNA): TGTGCCAGCAACAGGGGAGAGGAGTACGAGCAGTACTTC.

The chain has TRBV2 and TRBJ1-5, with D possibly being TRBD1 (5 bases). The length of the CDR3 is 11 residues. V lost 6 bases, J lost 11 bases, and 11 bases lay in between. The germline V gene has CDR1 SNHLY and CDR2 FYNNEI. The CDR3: CASRSRQTQHF. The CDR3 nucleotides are TGTGCCAGCAGAAGCAGACAGACCCAGCATTTT.

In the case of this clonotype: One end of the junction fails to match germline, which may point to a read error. CDR3 bases: TGTGCCAGCAGCTCGGGGGGGCCCTACAATGAGCGGTTCTTC. It codes for CASSSGGPYNERFF. The V call is TRBV7-6, the J call TRBJ2-1; 8 bases align to TRBD2. This CDR3 is built from 14 residues. The germline V gene encodes CDR1 SGHVS and CDR2 FNYEAQ.

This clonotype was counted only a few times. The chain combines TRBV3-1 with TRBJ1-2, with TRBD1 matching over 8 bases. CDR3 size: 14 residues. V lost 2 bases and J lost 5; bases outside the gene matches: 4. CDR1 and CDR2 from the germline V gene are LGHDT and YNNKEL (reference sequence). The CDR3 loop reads CASSQYRGGYGYTF. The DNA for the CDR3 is TGTGCCAGCAGCCAATACAGGGGGGGTTATGGCTACACCTTC.

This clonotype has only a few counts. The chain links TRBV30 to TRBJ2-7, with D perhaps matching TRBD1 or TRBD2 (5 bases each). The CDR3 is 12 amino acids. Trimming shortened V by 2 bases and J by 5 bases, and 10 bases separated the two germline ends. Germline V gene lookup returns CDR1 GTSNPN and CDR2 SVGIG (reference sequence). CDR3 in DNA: TGTGCCTGGAGTTTGAGGGGTAACGAGCAGTACTTC. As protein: CAWSLRGNEQYF.

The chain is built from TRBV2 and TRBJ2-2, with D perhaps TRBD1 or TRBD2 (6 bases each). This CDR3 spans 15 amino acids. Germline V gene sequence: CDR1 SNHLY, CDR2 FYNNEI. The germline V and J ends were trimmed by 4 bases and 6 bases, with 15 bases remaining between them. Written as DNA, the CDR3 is TGTGCCAGCAGTGTACGTGGGGGGCAGGCCGGGGAGCTGTTTTTT. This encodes CASSVRGGQAGELFF.

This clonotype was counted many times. This CDR3 is CATQDRVSYEQYF. The CDR3 region has the DNA TGTGCCACCCAAGACAGGGTATCCTACGAGCAGTACTTC. V usage is TRBV24-1 and J usage is TRBJ2-7, with 7 positions matching TRBD1. Germline V CDR1 and CDR2: KGHDR, SFDVKD. The CDR3 totals 13 residues. V shed 9 bases and J 1 base; nucleotides not matched to a gene: 5.

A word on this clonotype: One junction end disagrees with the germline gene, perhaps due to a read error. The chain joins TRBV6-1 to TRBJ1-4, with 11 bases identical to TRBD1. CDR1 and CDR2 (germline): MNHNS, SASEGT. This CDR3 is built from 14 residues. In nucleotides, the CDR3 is TGTGCCAGCAGACCGGGACAGGGGGGTGAAAAACTGGTTTTT. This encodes CASRPGQGGEKLVF.

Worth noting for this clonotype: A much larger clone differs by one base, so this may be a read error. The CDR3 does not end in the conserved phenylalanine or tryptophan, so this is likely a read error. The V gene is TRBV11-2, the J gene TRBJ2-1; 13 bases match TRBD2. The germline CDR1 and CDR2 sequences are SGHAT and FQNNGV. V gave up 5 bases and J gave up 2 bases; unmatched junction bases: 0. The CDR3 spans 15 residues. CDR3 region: CASSTSGGAYNEQFL. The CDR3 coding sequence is TGTGCCAGCAGCACTAGCGGGGGGGCCTACAATGAGCAGTTCCTC.

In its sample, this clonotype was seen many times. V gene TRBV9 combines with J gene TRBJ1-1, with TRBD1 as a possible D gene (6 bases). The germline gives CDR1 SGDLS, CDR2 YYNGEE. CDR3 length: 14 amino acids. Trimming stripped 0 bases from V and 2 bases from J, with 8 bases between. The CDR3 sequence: CASSVDRVNTEAFF. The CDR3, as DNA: TGTGCCAGCAGCGTAGACAGGGTTAACACTGAAGCTTTCTTT.

The DNA of the CDR3 is TGTGCCATCAGTGAGTCGATCGCCAGTCATAACTATGGCTACACCTTC. This codes for CAISESIASHNYGYTF. The chain links TRBV10-3 to TRBJ1-2; unclear D gene. V was cut by 0 bases and J by 1 base, with 12 bases left in between. This CDR3 region has 16 residues. The germline V gene encodes CDR1 ENHRY and CDR2 SYGVKD.

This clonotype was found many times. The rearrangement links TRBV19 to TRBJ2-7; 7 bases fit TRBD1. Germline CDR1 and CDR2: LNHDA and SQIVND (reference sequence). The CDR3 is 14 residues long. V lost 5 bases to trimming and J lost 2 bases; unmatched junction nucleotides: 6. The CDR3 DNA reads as TGTGCCAGTAGTGACCACAGGGGTGCCTACGAGCAGTACTTC. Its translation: CASSDHRGAYEQYF.

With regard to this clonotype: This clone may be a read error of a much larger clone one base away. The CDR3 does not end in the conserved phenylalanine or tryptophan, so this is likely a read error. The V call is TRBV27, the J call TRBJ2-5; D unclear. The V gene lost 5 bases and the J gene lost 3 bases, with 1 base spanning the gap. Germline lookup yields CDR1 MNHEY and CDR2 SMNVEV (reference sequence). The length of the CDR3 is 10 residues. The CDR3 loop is CASSKETQYL. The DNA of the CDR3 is TGTGCCAGCAGTAAAGAGACCCAGTACCTC.

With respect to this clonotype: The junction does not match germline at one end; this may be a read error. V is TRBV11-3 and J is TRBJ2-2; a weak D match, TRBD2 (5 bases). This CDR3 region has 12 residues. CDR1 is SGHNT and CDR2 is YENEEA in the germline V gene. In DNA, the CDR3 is TGTGCCAGCAGCTTCGTCACCGGGGAGCTGCTTTTT. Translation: CASSFVTGELLF.